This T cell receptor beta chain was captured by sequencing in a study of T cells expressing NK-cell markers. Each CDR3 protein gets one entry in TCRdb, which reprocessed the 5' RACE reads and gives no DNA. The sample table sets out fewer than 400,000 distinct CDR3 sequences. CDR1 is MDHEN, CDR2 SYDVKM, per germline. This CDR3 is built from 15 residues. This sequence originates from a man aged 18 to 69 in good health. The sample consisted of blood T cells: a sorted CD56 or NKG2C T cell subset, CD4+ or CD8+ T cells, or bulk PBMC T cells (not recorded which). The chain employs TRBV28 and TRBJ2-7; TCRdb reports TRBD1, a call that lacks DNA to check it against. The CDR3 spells CASQGGRGRTYEQYF.